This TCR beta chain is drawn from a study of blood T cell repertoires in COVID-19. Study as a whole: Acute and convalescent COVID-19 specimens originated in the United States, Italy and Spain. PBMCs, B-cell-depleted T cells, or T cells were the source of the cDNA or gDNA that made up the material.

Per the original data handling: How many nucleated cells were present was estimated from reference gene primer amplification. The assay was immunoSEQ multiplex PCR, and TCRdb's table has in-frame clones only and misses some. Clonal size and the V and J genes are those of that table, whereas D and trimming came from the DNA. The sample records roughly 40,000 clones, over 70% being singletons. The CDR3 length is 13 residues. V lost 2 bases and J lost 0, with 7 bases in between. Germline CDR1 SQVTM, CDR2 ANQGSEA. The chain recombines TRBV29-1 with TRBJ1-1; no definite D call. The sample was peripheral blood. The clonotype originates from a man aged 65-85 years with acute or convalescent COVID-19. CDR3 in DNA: TGCAGCGTTGAACAGAATATGAACACTGAAGCTTTCTTT. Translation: CSVEQNMNTEAFF.